This T cell receptor beta chain was recorded in a study of healthy donors' naive CD4 and CD8 T cells. Study conclusions and caveats: Homeostatic proliferation of naive T cells was not examined as a bias source. Negatively charged CDR3s marked CD8+ lineage; positively charged CDR3s marked CD4+ lineage.

TCR libraries were built from 500 to 600 ng of total RNA by linear amplification. TCRdb ran MiXCR on the reads and lists one entry per CDR3 protein. There are roughly 200,000 distinct CDR3 sequences in the sample; over 60% occur only once, and roughly 2.4% lies in the top ten. With regard to this clonotype: Its antigen is not known.

Per germline, CDR1 LNHNV and CDR2 YYDKDF (reference sequence). V was pared by 9 bases and J by 6 bases, with 13 bases of the junction left unmatched. CDR3 length: 15 residues. Sequencing input: naive CD4+ and CD8+ T cells sorted from blood, pooled from several donors. J is TRBJ2-1 and V is TRBV15; 8 bases agree with TRBD2. The receptor was isolated from a pool of human donors in good health; the sample pools cells from several healthy donors. CDR3 amino acids: CATAPWTSPPNEQFF. The CDR3 DNA reads as TGTGCCACTGCCCCTTGGACTAGCCCACCCAATGAGCAGTTCTTC.